One sample yielded the 22 T cell receptor beta chains listed below, sequenced in a study of cytomegalovirus exposure and HLA in healthy donors. This PCR relied on a set of 60 Vbeta primers and 13 Jbeta primers. Produced via immunoSEQ multiplex PCR; TCRdb's table is partial and in-frame only. The table records 100,000 to 150,000 clones, over 80% of them present only once. Sequencing was performed on PBMCs. These receptors were collected from a young man in good health and CMV-seropositive.

The rearrangement uses TRBV9 and TRBJ2-3, with 8 bases lining up with TRBD1. The germline gives CDR1 SGDLS, CDR2 YYNGEE. V was pared by 3 bases and J by 2 bases, with 5 bases of the junction left unmatched. The CDR3 has 15 amino acids. The CDR3 DNA reads as TGTGCCAGCAGCGCCAGGGGGCAGCTCACAGATACGCAGTATTTT. This encodes CASSARGQLTDTQYF.

The chain employs TRBV5-1 and TRBJ2-7, with D perhaps TRBD2 (5 bases). The CDR3 length is 16 residues. The V gene lost 0 bases and the J gene lost 2 bases, with 15 bases spanning the gap. Germline loops: CDR1 SGHRS, CDR2 YFSETQ. CDR3 DNA sequence: TGCGCCAGCAGCTTGGGGTCCCTCCCCGGGGCCTACGAGCAGTACTTC. Protein sequence: CASSLGSLPGAYEQYF.

This clone came up once. The J gene is TRBJ2-7, the V gene TRBV11-2; D unclear. V was trimmed by 5 bases and J by 3 bases, leaving 5 bases between them. Germline values: CDR1 SGHAT, CDR2 FQNNGV. This CDR3 spans 11 amino acids. The CDR3, as DNA: TGTGCCAGCAGCCGTAACTACGAGCAGTACTTC. It encodes CASSRNYEQYF.

The table lists this clone with a count of one. The chain employs TRBV4-1 and TRBJ2-3; TRBD2 aligns across 12 bases. V gave up 1 base and J gave up 6 bases; unmatched junction bases: 2. The CDR3 is 15 residues long. Germline V CDR1 and CDR2: MGHRA, YSYEKL. The CDR3 region is CASSQGTSGADTQYF. The CDR3 DNA reads as TGCGCCAGCAGCCAAGGGACTAGCGGGGCCGATACGCAGTATTTT.

The V gene is TRBV6-5, the J gene TRBJ2-1; possible D gene TRBD1, 5 bases. The CDR3 covers 15 residues. V lost 4 bases, J lost 5 bases, and 15 bases lay in between. The germline gives CDR1 MNHEY, CDR2 SVGAGI. CDR3 bases: TGTGCCAGCAGTTCGCCAGGGCAGAATCACAATGAGCAGTTCTTC. Translating gives CASSSPGQNHNEQFF.

This chain links TRBV30 with TRBJ1-3; D not resolved. The CDR3 is made up of 12 amino acids. Trimming stripped 0 bases from V and 8 bases from J, with 8 bases between. The germline V gene has CDR1 GTSNPN and CDR2 SVGIG (reference sequence). The CDR3 protein is CAWSVGGDTIYF. For the CDR3, the DNA is TGTGCCTGGAGTGTGGGAGGAGACACCATATATTTT. The whole variable domain, remainder taken from reference TRBV30 and TRBJ1-3, is SQTIHQWPATLVQPVGSPLSLECTVEGTSNPNLYWYRQAAGRGLQLLFYSVGIGQISSEVPQNLSASRPQDRQFILSSKKLLLSDSGFYLCAWSVGGDTIYFGEGSWLTVV.

This clone was seen a few times. This chain joins TRBV4-1 and TRBJ1-1, with a weak D call TRBD1 (6 bases). The CDR3 contains 13 residues. The ends were cut back, 1 base at V and 6 bases at J, with 9 bases in the middle. Germline lookup yields CDR1 MGHRA and CDR2 YSYEKL. The CDR3 DNA sequence: TGCGCCAGCAGCCAAGGTAGGGGGTCTGAAGCTTTCTTT. Translating gives CASSQGRGSEAFF.

The J gene is TRBJ1-2, the V gene TRBV30, with 10 bases lining up with TRBD1. This CDR3 has 13 amino acids. The germline V gene encodes CDR1 GTSNPN and CDR2 SVGIG (reference sequence). Unmatched junction bases numbered 3, after V lost 3 bases and J lost 5 bases. CDR3 nucleotides: TGTGCCTGGAGGGGGACAGGGGAATATGGCTACACCTTC. Translation: CAWRGTGEYGYTF.

The chain couples TRBV11-2 to TRBJ2-2; D remains unclear. The V and J ends lost 1 base and 4 bases respectively, with 7 bases between them. CDR1 is SGHAT and CDR2 is FQNNGV in the germline V gene. The CDR3 totals 14 residues. CDR3 bases: TGTGCCAGCAGCTTAGTGTTAGTCACCGGGGAGCTGTTTTTT. Translating gives CASSLVLVTGELFF.

This chain's CDR3 is CASRGDRGSEAFF. The CDR3 DNA reads TGTGCCAGTAGGGGGGACAGGGGATCTGAAGCTTTCTTT. V and J are TRBV19 and TRBJ1-1; the match to TRBD1 covers 10 bases. Per the germline V gene, CDR1 is LNHDA and CDR2 is SQIVND (reference sequence). CDR3 length equals 13 residues. J lost 6 bases, V lost 6 bases, and 4 bases had no gene match.

V gene TRBV7-9 combines with J gene TRBJ2-7; D gene ambiguous. The CDR3 covers 12 residues. V gave up 1 base and J gave up 5 bases, with 6 bases separating them. Per the germline V gene, CDR1 is SEHNR and CDR2 is FQNEAQ (reference sequence). CDR3: CASSLEFNEQYF. The CDR3 coding sequence is TGTGCCAGCAGCTTAGAATTCAACGAGCAGTACTTC.

The chain joins TRBV7-9 to TRBJ2-3; 8 bases are shared with TRBD2. The germline CDR1 and CDR2 sequences are SEHNR and FQNEAQ (reference sequence). V was pared by 3 bases and J by 6 bases, with 5 bases of the junction left unmatched. The CDR3 covers 14 residues. CDR3 coding DNA: TGTGCCAGCAGCTTCTCGGGGGGGCTGGATACGCAGTATTTT. As protein: CASSFSGGLDTQYF. Together with reference TRBV7-9 and TRBJ2-3, the CDR3 gives the full variable domain: DTGVSQNPRHKITKRGQNVTFRCDPISEHNRLYWYRQTLGQGPEFLTYFQNEAQLEKSRLLSDRFSAERPKGSFSTLEIQRTEQGDSAMYLCASSFSGGLDTQYFGPGTRLTVL.

The V and J genes are TRBV11-2 and TRBJ1-2; D perhaps matches TRBD1 (5 bases). V lost 2 bases, J lost 6 bases, and 7 bases lay in between. CDR3 length: 12 amino acids. Germline V gene sequence: CDR1 SGHAT, CDR2 FQNNGV. The CDR3 sequence: CASSLWGDGYTF. The CDR3 DNA is TGTGCCAGCAGCTTATGGGGGGATGGCTACACCTTC.

This chain links TRBV18 with TRBJ2-5; perhaps TRBD1 as D (5 bases). CDR1 KGHSH and CDR2 LQKENI come from the germline V gene. The CDR3 is 15 residues long. Deletions cut 6 bases from V and 1 base from J, with 15 bases between. The CDR3 nucleotides are TGTGCCAGCTCTCACCCAGTCAGGGCCCAAGAGACCCAGTACTTC. This encodes CASSHPVRAQETQYF. Combining the CDR3 with reference TRBV18 and TRBJ2-5 gives the whole variable domain NAGVMQNPRHLVRRRGQEARLRCSPMKGHSHVYWYRQLPEEGLKFMVYLQKENIIDESGMPKERFSAEFPKEGPSILRIQQVVRGDSAAYFCASSHPVRAQETQYFGPGTRLLVL.

The chain has TRBV30 and TRBJ1-3, with 9 nucleotides matching TRBD1. Losses at the gene ends were 5 bases for V and 0 bases for J; bases not matched to a gene: 5. The CDR3 length is 15 residues. The germline gives CDR1 GTSNPN, CDR2 SVGIG (reference sequence). CDR3 residues: CAWRTGVFSGNTIYF. CDR3 DNA: TGTGCCTGGCGGACAGGGGTCTTCTCTGGAAACACCATATATTTT.

This clone has a single count. The genes are TRBV9 and TRBJ2-2; weak D call: TRBD1 (6 bases). The CDR3 extends over 15 amino acids. V lost 4 bases, J lost 4 bases, and 14 bases lay in between. CDR1 is SGDLS, CDR2 YYNGEE, per germline. The CDR3 region has the DNA TGTGCCAGCAGCCTCTCAGGACAGTCCACCGGGGAGCTGTTTTTT. It specifies CASSLSGQSTGELFF.

This chain joins TRBV5-1 and TRBJ2-1, with 7 bases matching TRBD1. Germline V CDR1 and CDR2: SGHRS, YFSETQ. V gave up 0 bases and J gave up 0 bases; unmatched junction bases: 3. This CDR3 comprises 16 residues. The CDR3 region is CASSLGGGLSYNEQFF. The CDR3, as DNA: TGCGCCAGCAGCTTGGGAGGGGGCCTCTCCTACAATGAGCAGTTCTTC.

This chain links TRBV6-1 with TRBJ2-7; 7 bases match TRBD2. The CDR3 is 14 residues long. Germline V gene lookup returns CDR1 MNHNS and CDR2 SASEGT. Germline trimming cut 5 bases from V and 0 bases from J; bases unmatched to any gene: 4. CDR3 sequence: CASSQRGSSYEQYF. The CDR3 coding sequence is TGTGCCAGCAGTCAGCGGGGAAGCTCCTACGAGCAGTACTTC.

J is TRBJ2-7 and V is TRBV27, with 9 positions matching TRBD1. The germline CDR1 and CDR2 sequences are MNHEY and SMNVEV (reference sequence). The junction had 2 bases not matched to a gene; V was cut back by 6 bases and J by 2 bases. The CDR3 length is 13 residues. This CDR3 is CASRGTGTYEQYF. CDR3 bases: TGTGCCAGCAGAGGGACAGGGACCTACGAGCAGTACTTC.

The chain combines TRBV4-1 with TRBJ1-2, with no clear D. The CDR3 has 16 residues. V gave up 1 base and J gave up 1 base, with 13 bases separating them. Looked up from germline, CDR1 is MGHRA and CDR2 is YSYEKL. The CDR3 region is CASSQGIVQVNYGYTF. CDR3 sequence (DNA): TGCGCCAGCAGCCAAGGGATCGTGCAGGTTAACTATGGCTACACCTTC.

The rearrangement uses TRBV19 and TRBJ1-1, with 7 nucleotides matching TRBD1. J lost 3 bases, V lost 0 bases, and 4 bases had no gene match. CDR3 length equals 15 residues. The germline CDR1 and CDR2 sequences are LNHDA and SQIVND (reference sequence). In DNA, the CDR3 is TGTGCCAGTAGTATAGACTCGACAGGGTACACTGAAGCTTTCTTT. It is translated as CASSIDSTGYTEAFF.

The chain is built from TRBV14 and TRBJ2-1; tentatively, D is TRBD2 (6 bases). Germline-derived CDR1 and CDR2 are SGHDN and FVKESK. Deletions cut 1 base from V and 3 bases from J, with 13 bases between. The CDR3 extends over 16 amino acids. The CDR3 DNA follows: TGTGCCAGCAGCCAAGGTTCGGGGGACCTCTACAATGAGCAGTTCTTC. Its protein product is CASSQGSGDLYNEQFF.